This entry features one T cell receptor (beta chain) sequence. What it binds is unknown. This record comes from a study of cytomegalovirus exposure and HLA in healthy donors. The study, taken as a whole, reports: Cytomegalovirus-associated TCR beta chains were listed, numbering 164. Later findings reportedly placed an Asian-associated ancestry cluster below the roughly 700-donor mean for N-insertions.

Germline V gene lookup returns CDR1 GTSNPN and CDR2 SVGIG (reference sequence). With 5 bases removed from V and 8 bases from J, the gap between germline ends came to 15 bases. The CDR3 covers 12 residues. The PCR had 60 Vbeta and 13 Jbeta primers. Method: immunoSEQ multiplex PCR; TCRdb's copy keeps in-frame clones and lacks some. The sample has about 130,000 clones, 75% to 85% seen once. The receptor's source is a girl aged 2 to 9 in good health and CMV-seronegative. The rearrangement links TRBV30 to TRBJ1-1; D is ambiguous. Sequenced: PBMCs. The CDR3, as DNA: TGTGCCTGGGGTCTTGACATCCTAGAAGCTTTCTTT. Translation: CAWGLDILEAFF.